Following are 16 T cell receptor beta chains from one sample sequenced in a study of memory CD4+ T cells and cytomegalovirus serostatus (dated 2019 in TCRdb). The method was the immunoSEQ multiplex PCR assay. In its TCRdb copy, this immuneACCESS table keeps in-frame sequences only and misses some clones. Where compared with another copy, unresolved V genes explain less than half of these, and the others have no known cause. This sample lists roughly 56,000 clones; about four fifths were detected once. 0.4% to 0.5% of the sample comes from the top ten. Single viable CD3+CD4+CD8-CD45RO+ cells were sorted as memory CD4+ T cells on a FACSAria II. The sequencing input was memory CD4+ T cells from blood. Receptors were obtained from an adult in good health and CMV-seronegative.

This chain connects TRBV7-8 to TRBJ2-2; 9 bases are a match to TRBD1. The germline V gene has CDR1 SGHVS and CDR2 FQNEAQ. This CDR3 comprises 16 residues. V was clipped by 5 bases and J by 6 bases; unmatched bases: 10. The CDR3 spells CASSPRPGQGPGELFF. The CDR3 nucleotides read TGTGCCAGCAGCCCACGACCGGGACAGGGACCCGGGGAGCTGTTTTTT.

The chain is built from TRBV11-2 and TRBJ2-7; the match to TRBD2 covers 10 bases. CDR3 size: 18 residues. V lost 2 bases to trimming and J lost 5 bases; unmatched junction nucleotides: 15. Looked up from germline, CDR1 is SGHAT and CDR2 is FQNNGV. CDR3 nucleotide sequence: TGTGCCAGCAGCTTAACCTTAGGGTTTAGCGGGGGGACCCACGAGCAGTACTTC. Amino acids: CASSLTLGFSGGTHEQYF.

The chain recombines TRBV11-2 with TRBJ1-2; 9 positions match TRBD1. The junction had 5 bases not matched to a gene; V was cut back by 4 bases and J by 2 bases. This CDR3 is built from 15 residues. Germline V gene data show CDR1 as SGHAT and CDR2 as FQNNGV. Here the CDR3 DNA reads TGTGCCAGCAGCTCCCGACAGGGGGACAACTATGGCTACACCTTC. This sequence encodes CASSSRQGDNYGYTF.

This chain connects TRBV7-2 to TRBJ1-2; D is ambiguous. The CDR3 loop spans 12 amino acids. CDR1 and CDR2 from the germline V gene are SGHTA and FQGNSA. Trimming pared 6 bases from V and 4 bases from J, leaving 9 bases between. CDR3 residues: CASRSDPYGYTF. As DNA, the CDR3 is TGTGCCAGCAGGTCAGATCCCTATGGCTACACCTTC.

This clone was seen once. This chain connects TRBV27 to TRBJ1-4, with unresolved D. Per the germline V gene, CDR1 is MNHEY and CDR2 is SMNVEV (reference sequence). Trimming removed 6 bases at V and 7 bases at J, with 18 bases between. The CDR3 spans 15 residues. The CDR3 loop is CASSSGSRVSEKLFF. CDR3 DNA sequence: TGTGCCAGCAGCTCTGGATCCAGAGTGAGTGAAAAACTGTTTTTT.

This clone was seen only once. The CDR3: CASSRGDRNQPQHF. In DNA, the CDR3 is TGTGCCAGCAGCCGAGGGGACCGCAATCAGCCCCAGCATTTT. This chain connects TRBV5-6 to TRBJ1-5, with D tentatively TRBD1 (5 bases). The germline gives CDR1 SGHDT, CDR2 YYEEEE. CDR3 length equals 14 residues. The V end lost 4 bases, the J end lost 2 bases, and 10 bases lay between the germline ends.

Only one count was recorded for this clone. V usage is TRBV7-2 and J usage is TRBJ2-7, with D uncertain. The germline V gene has CDR1 SGHTA and CDR2 FQGNSA. V lost 5 bases and J 0 bases, leaving 17 bases between the germline ends. The CDR3 length is 16 residues. The CDR3 region is CASSPQTSDSSYEQYF. CDR3 DNA: TGTGCCAGCAGCCCCCAGACGTCAGATAGCTCCTACGAGCAGTACTTC. The full variable domain, rest sourced from reference TRBV7-2 and TRBJ2-7, is GAGVSQSPSNKVTEKGKDVELRCDPISGHTALYWYRQSLGQGLEFLIYFQGNSAPDKSGLPSDRFSAERTGGSVSTLTIQRTQQEDSAVYLCASSPQTSDSSYEQYFGPGTRLTVT.

This clone was seen only a few times. The rearrangement joins TRBV19 to TRBJ2-2, with TRBD1 as a possible D gene (6 bases). V lost 4 bases and J lost 1, with 10 bases in between. The CDR3 has 15 amino acids. CDR1 is LNHDA and CDR2 is SQIVND in the germline V gene (reference sequence). CDR3 DNA: TGTGCCAGTAGTAAACAGGGTCAGAACACCGGGGAGCTGTTTTTT. Encoded protein: CASSKQGQNTGELFF.

This chain joins TRBV11-2 and TRBJ1-2; 7 bases line up with TRBD1. This CDR3 has 18 amino acids. Looked up from germline, CDR1 is SGHAT and CDR2 is FQNNGV. Trimming at V came to 4 bases and at J to 2 bases, leaving 16 bases not matched to a gene. The CDR3 here is CASSSLRDRTLRNYGYTF. In DNA form, the CDR3 reads TGTGCCAGCAGCTCACTACGGGACAGAACCTTAAGAAACTATGGCTACACCTTC.

This clone was counted only a few times. V usage is TRBV7-9 and J usage is TRBJ2-7; D gene unclear. This CDR3 contains 15 residues. Germline values: CDR1 SEHNR, CDR2 FQNEAQ (reference sequence). Deletions cut 5 bases from V and 4 bases from J, with 18 bases between. CDR3 in DNA: TGTGCCAGCAGCCCTAAGCTCCGGGTAGGTTACGAGCAGTACTTC. Amino acid sequence: CASSPKLRVGYEQYF.

In its sample, this clone was seen once. The genes are TRBV27 and TRBJ2-7, with D unresolved. This CDR3 is 13 amino acids long. V dropped 6 bases and J dropped 1 base, with 10 bases sitting between them. Germline values: CDR1 MNHEY, CDR2 SMNVEV (reference sequence). For the CDR3, the DNA is TGTGCCAGCAGGGCAGCCAATTCCTACGAGCAGTACTTC. Its protein product is CASRAANSYEQYF.

The chain is built from TRBV15 and TRBJ1-5, with D perhaps matching TRBD1 (5 bases). The germline gives CDR1 LNHNV, CDR2 YYDKDF (reference sequence). CDR3 length: 16 amino acids. Deletions cut 0 bases from V and 3 bases from J, with 12 bases between. For the CDR3, the DNA is TGTGCCACCAGCAGAGATCCAGGGTCGCCCAATCAGCCCCAGCATTTT. Translation gives CATSRDPGSPNQPQHF.

This chain uses TRBV7-6 with TRBJ1-4, with D perhaps matching TRBD1 (6 bases). Germline CDR1 is SGHVS and CDR2 is FNYEAQ. CDR3 length: 17 residues. V shed 1 base and J shed 3 bases, with 15 bases lying between them. CDR3 in amino acids: CASSLGKTGRANEKLFF. The CDR3 region has the DNA TGTGCCAGCAGCTTAGGGAAAACAGGGCGGGCTAATGAAAAACTGTTTTTT.

J is TRBJ1-4 and V is TRBV6-5; 11 bases agree with TRBD1. CDR1 and CDR2 from the germline V gene are MNHEY and SVGAGI. The CDR3 sequence is 14 residues long. V shed 5 bases, J shed 7 bases, and the junction held 3 bases outside the gene matches. The CDR3 DNA reads TGTGCCAGCAGTGCCGGGACAGGGGGTGAAAAACTGTTTTTT. As protein: CASSAGTGGEKLFF.

The J gene is TRBJ2-2, the V gene TRBV2; D might be TRBD1 (6 bases). Germline CDR1 and CDR2: SNHLY and FYNNEI. CDR3 length: 14 residues. With 6 bases removed from V and 3 bases from J, the gap between germline ends came to 11 bases. CDR3 region: CASSPDRYTGELFF. The CDR3, as DNA: TGTGCCAGCAGCCCCGACAGGTACACCGGGGAGCTGTTTTTT. Drawing the rest from reference TRBV2 and TRBJ2-2, the complete variable domain is EPEVTQTPSHQVTQMGQEVILRCVPISNHLYFYWYRQILGQKVEFLVSFYNNEISEKSEIFDDQFSVERPDGSNFTLKIRSTKLEDSAMYFCASSPDRYTGELFFGEGSRLTVL.

The gene calls are TRBV5-6 and TRBJ2-3; maybe TRBD1 (5 bases). The V gene lost 4 bases and the J gene lost 0 bases, with 15 bases spanning the gap. From germline, CDR1 is SGHDT and CDR2 YYEEEE. CDR3 size: 16 residues. CDR3 nucleotides: TGTGCCAGCAGCCAGGTGGGGCTGGCTAGCACAGATACGCAGTATTTT. As protein: CASSQVGLASTDTQYF. Together with reference TRBV5-6 and TRBJ2-3, the CDR3 gives the full variable domain: DAGVTQSPTHLIKTRGQQVTLRCSPKSGHDTVSWYQQALGQGPQFIFQYYEEEERQRGNFPDRFSGHQFPNYSSELNVNALLLGDSALYLCASSQVGLASTDTQYFGPGTRLTVL.